A single T cell receptor beta chain is shown here with its context. The antigen is unknown. The treatment denotes: roughly 18 received Ad26.COV2.S at low or high dose, single or two shots; roughly five received placebo; per-sample allocation not given. Sampling took place 63 days after the first vaccine or placebo injection. It was an adult aged 18-55 years in Boston who was the donor. This entry is derived from a study of Ad26.COV2.S vaccination and SARS-CoV-2 variants. Overall study context: Enrolled in COV1001, the donor was in the Ad26.COV2.S trial arm, which received the vaccine.

Points from the study as a whole: CD8+ and CD4+ T cells specific for spike reportedly responded with substantial breadth after vaccination. The study found similar non-spike TCR breadth in vaccine and placebo recipients.

Trimming removed 1 base from V and 2 bases from J; junction bases left unmatched: 10. Per the germline V gene, CDR1 is SGHAT and CDR2 is FQNNGV. CDR3 size: 17 residues. Some clones are missing from TCRdb's copy, which holds only in-frame ones; the method was immunoSEQ multiplex PCR. Of roughly 320,000 clones listed, 87% are singletons. This TCR was recovered from a person between 18 and 65 years old who received the Ad26.COV2.S COVID-19 vaccine or a placebo. The material was peripheral blood, obtained in a trial of Ad26.COV2.S vaccine versus placebo. The genes are TRBV11-2 and TRBJ2-7; TRBD1 agrees at 8 bases. For the CDR3, the DNA is TGTGCCAGCAGCTTAGGGACAGGGTCTTTAAGGACCTACGAGCAGTACTTC. Translating gives CASSLGTGSLRTYEQYF.